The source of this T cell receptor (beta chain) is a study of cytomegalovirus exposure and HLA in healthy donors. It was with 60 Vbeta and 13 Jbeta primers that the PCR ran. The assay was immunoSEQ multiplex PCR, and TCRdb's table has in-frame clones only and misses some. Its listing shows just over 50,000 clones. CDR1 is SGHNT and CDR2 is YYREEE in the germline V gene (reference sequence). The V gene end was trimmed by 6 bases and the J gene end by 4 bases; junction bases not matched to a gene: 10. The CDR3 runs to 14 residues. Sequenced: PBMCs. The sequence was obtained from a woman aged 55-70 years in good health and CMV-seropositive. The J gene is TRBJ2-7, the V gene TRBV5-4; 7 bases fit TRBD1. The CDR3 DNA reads TGTGCCAGCAACAAACCCGGGACAGCTTACGAGCAGTACTTC. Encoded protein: CASNKPGTAYEQYF.